The 14 T cell receptor beta chains below were found in one sample sequenced in a study of T cells in Graves' hyperthyroidism and ophthalmopathy (dated by TCRdb to about 2019). Library creation used multiplex PCR. The sample was run on an Illumina HiSeq 2000. TCR beta CDR3 regions were amplified from RNA transcripts. The TCR CDR3 was subjected to a first round of RT-PCR using the HTBI primer set and the Qiagen OneStep RT-PCR kit. TCRdb reanalyzed the raw reads on its own, using fastp at Q25 for trimming and MiXCR for clone calling, and kept in-frame beta chains. Records with the same CDR3 protein are collapsed into one entry carrying the most frequent genes and DNA. Recorded for this sample are nearly 600,000 distinct CDR3 sequences; approximately 15% of them occurred a single time. The ten largest clones take up 4.5% to 6% of the sample. Specimen: blood. These receptors all come from a woman aged 30 to 39 with Graves' hyperthyroidism that later progressed to Graves' ophthalmopathy.

At least ten counts were recorded for this clonotype. The chain is built from TRBV7-2 and TRBJ1-3; no reliable D call. This CDR3 spans 16 amino acids. Germline V gives CDR1 SGHTA, CDR2 FQGNSA. Trimming shortened V by 5 bases and J by 2 bases, and 16 bases separated the two germline ends. CDR3 nucleotide sequence: TGTGCCAGCAGCACACCAGAGAGGGTCCCTGGAAACACCATATATTTT. This encodes CASSTPERVPGNTIYF.

This clonotype came up many times. V gene TRBV6-1 combines with J gene TRBJ2-6, with unresolved D. This CDR3 spans 14 amino acids. Trimming shortened V by 6 bases and J by 2 bases, and 8 bases separated the two germline ends. Germline CDR1 is MNHNS and CDR2 is SASEGT. As DNA, the CDR3 is TGTGCCAGCAGCTATCGAACTGGGGCCAACGTCCTGACTTTC. Amino acids: CASSYRTGANVLTF.

Ten or more counts support this clonotype. This chain uses TRBV6-1 with TRBJ1-5, with D unresolved. The V gene's germline CDR1 is MNHNS and CDR2 SASEGT. The CDR3 spans 13 residues. V shed 5 bases and J shed 4 bases, with 9 bases lying between them. This CDR3 reads CASSPSTNQPQHF. CDR3 nucleotide sequence: TGTGCCAGCAGTCCCAGTACGAATCAGCCCCAGCATTTT.

The chain has TRBV4-1 and TRBJ2-5; no firm D call. Trimming removed 6 bases from V and 5 bases from J, with 16 bases in between. The CDR3 contains 14 residues. Germline CDR1 and CDR2: MGHRA and YSYEKL. The DNA for the CDR3 is TGCGCCAGCAGTAATACAGACCAAGTGGAGACCCAGTACTTC. This sequence encodes CASSNTDQVETQYF.

This clonotype has ten or more counts. The V and J genes are TRBV20-1 and TRBJ1-5; D is uncertain. The CDR3 extends over 12 amino acids. Germline CDR1 is DFQATT and CDR2 is SNEGSKA (reference sequence). V lost 6 bases and J lost 6, with 12 bases in between. CDR3 sequence: CSAMGSLQPQHF. CDR3 sequence (DNA): TGCAGTGCCATGGGTAGTCTTCAGCCCCAGCATTTT.

The chain combines TRBV30 with TRBJ1-1, with D unresolved. V lost 4 bases, J lost 0 bases, and 12 bases lay in between. Germline V CDR1 and CDR2: GTSNPN, SVGIG (reference sequence). CDR3 length equals 14 residues. The CDR3 coding sequence is TGTGCCTGGAACGGGGTTCCCATGAACACTGAAGCTTTCTTT. This sequence encodes CAWNGVPMNTEAFF.

This clonotype was seen ten or more times. The CDR3 DNA is TGTGCCAGCAGTTCCCGGACTTACCTCTCCTACGAGCAGTACTTC. Translating it yields CASSSRTYLSYEQYF. This rearrangement joins TRBV6-1 to TRBJ2-7; TRBD2 is a possible D gene (5 bases). V dropped 5 bases and J dropped 0 bases, with 14 bases sitting between them. The CDR3 contains 15 residues. Germline V gene data show CDR1 as MNHNS and CDR2 as SASEGT.

This clonotype was recorded many times. The V and J genes are TRBV28 and TRBJ2-1, with D perhaps TRBD1 (6 bases). The CDR3 has 15 amino acids. Germline assignment: CDR1 MDHEN and CDR2 SYDVKM. V was shortened by 3 bases and J by 7 bases, with 16 bases between the two germline ends. CDR3: CASSFQRVGANEQFF. DNA for the CDR3: TGTGCCAGCAGTTTTCAAAGGGTGGGGGCGAATGAGCAGTTCTTC.

On this clonotype: Compared with germline, one end of the junction differs, possibly owing to a read error. The chain couples TRBV25-1 to TRBJ2-7; D might be TRBD2 (7 bases). CDR1 is MGHDK and CDR2 is SYGVNS in the germline V gene. This CDR3 is built from 14 residues. CDR3 nucleotide sequence: TGTGCCAGCAGCGAGGGGGACGGGGGGTACGAGCAGCACTTC. As protein: CASSEGDGGYEQHF.

At least ten counts were recorded for this clonotype. DNA of the CDR3: TGTGCCAGCAGGGACGGAGGATTTGAGCAGTTCTTC. Residues: CASRDGGFEQFF. J is TRBJ2-1 and V is TRBV11-2, with a tentative D call TRBD2 (5 bases). Germline V lookup: CDR1 SGHAT, CDR2 FQNNGV. This CDR3 has 12 amino acids. The ends were cut back, 6 bases at V and 9 bases at J, with 12 bases in the middle.

This clonotype was recorded a few times. The chain joins TRBV7-2 to TRBJ2-7; 11 nucleotides align to TRBD2. Germline V gene data show CDR1 as SGHTA and CDR2 as FQGNSA. The junction had 4 bases not matched to a gene; V was cut back by 7 bases and J by 2 bases. The CDR3 extends over 14 amino acids. The CDR3 DNA sequence: TGTGCCAGCAACTTGACTAGCGGGACCTACGAGCAGTACTTC. This translates into CASNLTSGTYEQYF.

This clonotype was seen at least ten times. This chain joins TRBV29-1 and TRBJ2-7; 7 bases line up with TRBD1. Germline CDR1 and CDR2: SQVTM and ANQGSEA. Trimming took 7 bases from V and 3 from J; bases not matched to a gene: 12. This CDR3 has 14 amino acids. CDR3 in amino acids: CSGQKGDSDYEQYF. The CDR3 region has the DNA TGCAGCGGGCAAAAGGGGGACAGTGACTACGAGCAGTACTTC.

Ten or more counts support this clonotype. The chain joins TRBV11-2 to TRBJ2-4, with D possibly being TRBD2 (6 bases). The CDR3 length is 15 residues. Trimming shortened V by 4 bases and J by 5 bases, and 15 bases separated the two germline ends. Per the germline V gene, CDR1 is SGHAT and CDR2 is FQNNGV. CDR3 protein: CASSSTAGGENIQYF. The CDR3 DNA is TGTGCCAGCAGCTCTACGGCCGGGGGAGAAAACATTCAGTACTTC.

The chain is built from TRBV12-3 or TRBV12-4 and TRBJ1-2; TRBD1 might be the D (6 bases). The V and J ends lost 1 base and 6 bases respectively, with 21 bases between them. The CDR3 is made up of 17 amino acids. The CDR3 nucleotides read TGTGCCAGCAGTTTAGTTTCCGTGGGGGGGCCCCCCGATGGCTACACCTTC. It yields the protein CASSLVSVGGPPDGYTF.